Listed below are T cell receptor beta chains from one sample, sequenced in a study of glioma-infiltrating T cells. TCRdb itself ran the multiplex PCR reads through MiXCR, one entry per CDR3 protein. Here the sample spans 300,000 to 400,000 distinct CDR3 sequences, roughly two fifths being singletons. The sequenced material came from glioma tissue, nonneoplastic brain tissue, or PBMCs (not recorded which). The source is a human donor with low-grade glioma or glioblastoma, undergoing nonglioma brain surgery, or in good health (not recorded which). Each CDR3 is given with its conserved first and last residue. A D gene is named only where the DNA matches it firmly. Not all rows give a size; the values are once, few, many and, for expanded clones, a class.

D gene: NA
J gene: TRBJ1-1
clone size: many
V gene: TRBV20-1
CDR3 protein: CSARASGGTEAFF
CDR3 DNA: TGCAGTGCTAGAGCGTCCGGCGGGACTGAAGCTTTCTTT

D gene: NA
J gene: TRBJ1-3
clone size: few
V gene: TRBV7-2
CDR3 protein: CASRLSGVPGNTIYF
CDR3 DNA: TGTGCCAGCAGGCTCTCAGGGGTACCTGGAAACACCATATATTTT

D gene: NA
J gene: TRBJ2-7
clone size: NA
V gene: TRBV6-2/TRBV6-3
CDR3 protein: CASSKVPEHEQYF
CDR3 DNA: TGTGCCAGCTCGAAAGTCCCAGAACACGAGCAGTACTTC

D gene: TRBD2
J gene: TRBJ2-7
clone size: NA
V gene: TRBV4-2
CDR3 protein: CASSQQAGAGISYEQYF
CDR3 DNA: TGTGCCAGCAGCCAACAGGCGGGAGCGGGAATTTCCTACGAGCAGTACTTC

D gene: NA
J gene: TRBJ2-6
clone size: NA
V gene: TRBV19
CDR3 protein: CASTDINSGANVLTF
CDR3 DNA: TGTGCCAGTACGGATATCAATTCTGGGGCCAACGTCCTGACTTTC

D gene: TRBD1
J gene: TRBJ2-1
clone size: few
V gene: TRBV14
CDR3 protein: CASSQAWTGLNEQFF
CDR3 DNA: TGTGCCAGCAGCCAAGCCTGGACAGGGTTAAATGAGCAGTTCTTC

D gene: NA
J gene: TRBJ1-1
clone size: NA
V gene: TRBV6-8
CDR3 protein: CASSLYPYTEALF
CDR3 DNA: TGTGCCAGCAGTCTCTATCCTTACACTGAAGCCCTCTTT

D gene: TRBD2
J gene: TRBJ2-2
clone size: NA
V gene: TRBV20-1
CDR3 protein: CSARGGGNTGELFF
CDR3 DNA: TGCAGTGCTAGAGGCGGGGGGAACACCGGGGAGCTGTTTTTT

D gene: NA
J gene: TRBJ2-7
clone size: few
V gene: TRBV4-2
CDR3 protein: CASSPYGNDYEQYF
CDR3 DNA: TGTGCCAGCAGCCCCTACGGGAACGATTACGAGCAGTACTTC

D gene: NA
J gene: TRBJ2-2
clone size: NA
V gene: TRBV24-1
CDR3 protein: CATAGRRTLNTGELFF
CDR3 DNA: TGTGCCACCGCAGGAAGACGGACCCTAAACACCGGGGAGCTGTTTTTT

D gene: NA
J gene: TRBJ2-1
clone size: NA
V gene: TRBV28
CDR3 protein: CASSFLLSYNEQFF
CDR3 DNA: TGTGCCAGCAGTTTTCTCCTCTCCTACAATGAGCAGTTCTTC

D gene: TRBD2
J gene: TRBJ2-5
clone size: NA
V gene: TRBV5-1
CDR3 protein: CASSTLPGLAGTQYF
CDR3 DNA: TGCGCCAGCAGCACGTTGCCGGGACTAGCAGGGACCCAGTACTTC

D gene: TRBD1
J gene: TRBJ1-1
clone size: NA
V gene: TRBV29-1
CDR3 protein: CSVGGSTGGTEAFF
CDR3 DNA: TGCAGCGTTGGGGGGTCTACAGGGGGCACTGAAGCTTTCTTT

D gene: TRBD1
J gene: TRBJ2-2
clone size: NA
V gene: TRBV5-1
CDR3 protein: CASSPGTGHTGELFF
CDR3 DNA: TGCGCCAGCAGCCCCGGGACAGGGCACACCGGGGAGCTGTTTTTT

D gene: NA
J gene: TRBJ2-1
clone size: NA
V gene: TRBV12-5
CDR3 protein: CASASAWIGAREQFF
CDR3 DNA: TGTGCTAGTGCCTCCGCGTGGATAGGAGCGCGGGAGCAGTTCTTC

D gene: NA
J gene: TRBJ2-7
clone size: NA
V gene: TRBV4-3
CDR3 protein: CASSQGAGYEQYF
CDR3 DNA: TGCGCCAGCAGCCAGGGGGCGGGCTACGAGCAGTACTTC

D gene: TRBD2
J gene: TRBJ2-3
clone size: few
V gene: TRBV20-1
CDR3 protein: CSARVILAGVDTQYF
CDR3 DNA: TGCAGTGCTAGAGTAATTCTAGCGGGAGTAGATACGCAGTATTTT

D gene: TRBD1
J gene: TRBJ2-7
clone size: few
V gene: TRBV29-1
CDR3 protein: CSVGVTGESYEQYF
CDR3 DNA: TGCAGCGTTGGGGTAACAGGGGAATCCTACGAGCAGTACTTC

D gene: TRBD2
J gene: TRBJ2-3
clone size: NA
V gene: TRBV10-3
CDR3 protein: CAISVRGGLGPDTQYF
CDR3 DNA: TGTGCCATCAGTGTAAGGGGGGGACTAGGCCCAGATACGCAGTATTTT

D gene: NA
J gene: TRBJ1-1
clone size: NA
V gene: TRBV20-1
CDR3 protein: CSARSRLSEAFF
CDR3 DNA: TGCAGTGCTAGATCCCGGCTGTCTGAAGCTTTCTTT

D gene: TRBD1
J gene: TRBJ2-7
clone size: few
V gene: TRBV7-8
CDR3 protein: CASSGKTGYYEQYF
CDR3 DNA: TGTGCCAGCAGCGGGAAGACAGGGTACTACGAGCAGTACTTC

D gene: TRBD2
J gene: TRBJ2-4
clone size: few
V gene: TRBV6-2/TRBV6-3
CDR3 protein: CASSYIGGSKNIQYF
CDR3 DNA: TGTGCCAGCAGTTACATCGGGGGGTCCAAAAACATTCAGTACTTC

D gene: NA
J gene: TRBJ1-4
clone size: NA
V gene: TRBV7-9
CDR3 protein: CASSPRVATNEKLFF
CDR3 DNA: TGTGCCAGCAGCCCCCGGGTTGCAACTAATGAAAAACTGTTTTTT